The clone carrying this TCR beta chain has only a few counts. The antigen is undetermined. This sample was taken from a study of cytomegalovirus exposure and HLA in healthy donors. The germline V and J ends were trimmed by 6 bases and 4 bases, with 9 bases remaining between them. CDR1 is LNHDA and CDR2 is SQIVND in the germline V gene (reference sequence). This CDR3 contains 12 residues. Regarding the study as a whole: As a later analysis showed, several of the most significant clusters appeared to be linked to common viral pathogens. Per a prior analysis, the majority of TCR beta V segments were productive roughly 90% or roughly 30% of the time.

It was with 60 Vbeta and 13 Jbeta primers that the PCR ran. In the original workflow: Tens of millions of unique TCR beta chains, 10 million to 13 million of them shared, were counted by a later analysis. The data were produced by immunoSEQ multiplex PCR, yet TCRdb's version contains in-frame clones alone and is incomplete. V, J and clone size are those of that table, while D and trimming were read from the DNA. The data hold about 110,000 clones, with approximately 82% observed a single time. The clonotype was recovered from a man younger than 40 in good health and CMV-seropositive. The J gene is TRBJ2-5, the V gene TRBV19; D is possibly TRBD1 (5 bases). The sample was PBMCs. The CDR3 nucleotides read TGTGCCAGTAGACAGGTGGGAGAGACCCAGTACTTC. Translating gives CASRQVGETQYF.